The 20 T cell receptor beta chains in this list originate from one sample, sequenced in a study of blood T cell repertoires in COVID-19. Method: immunoSEQ multiplex PCR; TCRdb's copy keeps in-frame clones and lacks some. Found here are 230,000 or so clones, under 90% of them singletons; the top ten hold about 20%. Sequenced input: peripheral blood. Source of these receptors: a man aged 25-45 years with active or convalescent COVID-19.

A single count supports this clone. The chain has TRBV4-2 and TRBJ1-6; 11 bases map to TRBD1. In germline, CDR1 is LGHNA, CDR2 YNFKEQ. The CDR3 runs 15 residues. Germline trimming cut 4 bases from V and 8 bases from J; bases unmatched to any gene: 4. CDR3 protein: CASSPRDRGDSPLHF. Written as DNA, the CDR3 is TGTGCCAGCAGCCCCCGGGACAGGGGGGATTCACCCCTCCACTTT.

The V and J genes are TRBV7-6 and TRBJ2-3; a possible D gene is TRBD2 (5 bases). Germline V gene sequence: CDR1 SGHVS, CDR2 FNYEAQ. This CDR3 has 14 residues. The V end lost 5 bases, the J end lost 5 bases, and 14 bases lay between the germline ends. CDR3 nucleotide sequence: TGTGCCAGCAGCCCCCGCGGGCCGAAAGATACGCAGTATTTT. Amino acid sequence: CASSPRGPKDTQYF. Variable domain in full (rest from reference TRBV7-6 and TRBJ2-3): GAGVSQSPRYKVTKRGQDVALRCDPISGHVSLYWYRQALGQGPEFLTYFNYEAQQDKSGLPNDRFSAERPEGSISTLTIQRTEQRDSAMYRCASSPRGPKDTQYFGPGTRLTVL.

The genes are TRBV27 and TRBJ2-3; no clear D gene. Per germline, CDR1 MNHEY and CDR2 SMNVEV (reference sequence). V was pared by 1 base and J by 2 bases, with 10 bases between. The length of the CDR3 is 15 residues. The chain's CDR3 is CASSLWARNTDTQYF. CDR3 nucleotides: TGTGCCAGCAGTTTATGGGCCAGAAACACAGATACGCAGTATTTT.

The CDR3: CASSYSGVPYNEQFF. CDR3 DNA: TGTGCCAGCAGTTACTCAGGGGTTCCCTACAATGAGCAGTTCTTC. The rearrangement links TRBV6-5 to TRBJ2-1; a weak D match, TRBD1 (5 bases). Germline V CDR1 and CDR2: MNHEY, SVGAGI. The ends were cut back, 0 bases at V and 2 bases at J, with 8 bases in the middle. This CDR3 is built from 15 residues.

V gene TRBV11-2 combines with J gene TRBJ2-3, with D maybe TRBD2 (5 bases). CDR1 is SGHAT, CDR2 FQNNGV, per germline. Trimming took off 2 bases at V and 5 bases at J, with 11 bases between the two ends. The CDR3 sequence is 14 residues long. The CDR3 bases are TGTGCCAGCAGCTTATCTTGGGCGGGAGATACGCAGTATTTT. Protein: CASSLSWAGDTQYF.

This sequence joins TRBV5-8 and TRBJ1-1; 8 nucleotides agree with TRBD1. Trimming took 4 bases from V and 6 from J; bases not matched to a gene: 8. The length of the CDR3 is 14 residues. Germline assignment: CDR1 SGHTS and CDR2 YDEGEE. CDR3 in DNA: TGTGCCAGCAGCCCCAGGACAGGGAGGGCTGAAGCTTTCTTT. This codes for CASSPRTGRAEAFF.

This chain connects TRBV28 to TRBJ1-6; D gene unclear. V was trimmed by 10 bases and J by 8 bases, leaving 15 bases between them. The V gene's germline CDR1 is MDHEN and CDR2 SYDVKM. The CDR3 spans 13 residues. The CDR3 sequence is CATLARFDSPLHF. Here the CDR3 DNA reads TGTGCCACCCTCGCCAGGTTTGATTCACCCCTCCACTTT.

This chain links TRBV25-1 with TRBJ1-1, with TRBD1 matching 8 bases. The CDR3 length is 15 residues. J lost 4 bases, V lost 6 bases, and 10 bases had no gene match. Germline V lookup: CDR1 MGHDK, CDR2 SYGVNS. The CDR3 DNA sequence: TGTGCCAGCAGGAGAGACACAGGGGGGGCCACTGAAGCTTTCTTT. This sequence encodes CASRRDTGGATEAFF.

The chain carries TRBV19 and TRBJ2-1; 10 bases are shared with TRBD2. V was pared by 1 base and J by 2 bases, with 2 bases of the junction left unmatched. From germline, CDR1 is LNHDA and CDR2 SQIVND (reference sequence). The CDR3 runs 16 residues. For the CDR3, the DNA is TGTGCCAGTAGTATAGGACTAGCGGGCCCCTACAATGAGCAGTTCTTC. Translation gives CASSIGLAGPYNEQFF. Based on the CDR3 plus reference TRBV19 and TRBJ2-1, the full variable domain is DGGITQSPKYLFRKEGQNVTLSCEQNLNHDAMYWYRQDPGQGLRLIYYSQIVNDFQKGDIAEGYSVSREKKESFPLTVTSAQKNPTAFYLCASSIGLAGPYNEQFFGPGTRLTVL.

The rearrangement uses TRBV9 and TRBJ2-2, with 8 bases that match TRBD1. V was pared by 3 bases and J by 5 bases, with 9 bases of the junction left unmatched. Germline CDR1 reads SGDLS; CDR2 reads YYNGEE. The CDR3 sequence is 16 residues long. The CDR3: CASSAQQGVGTGELFF. The CDR3 bases are TGTGCCAGCAGCGCCCAACAGGGGGTCGGGACCGGGGAGCTGTTTTTT.

This sequence joins TRBV11-2 and TRBJ2-1; D possibly corresponds to TRBD2 (6 bases). Germline V gene sequence: CDR1 SGHAT, CDR2 FQNNGV. This CDR3 region has 16 residues. V was clipped by 5 bases and J by 5 bases, with 19 bases between them. In nucleotides, the CDR3 is TGTGCCAGCAGCCCGCCACAGTTCGGAGGGAACAATGAGCAGTTCTTC. It specifies CASSPPQFGGNNEQFF.

This clone was recorded only once. The chain joins TRBV2 to TRBJ1-2, with D perhaps matching TRBD1 (6 bases). The CDR3 spans 13 residues. V lost 4 bases to trimming and J lost 8 bases, with 14 bases between them. Germline assignment: CDR1 SNHLY and CDR2 FYNNEI. CDR3 residues: CASSVSGVRGYTF. In DNA form, the CDR3 reads TGTGCCAGCAGTGTATCAGGGGTACGGGGCTACACCTTC.

This chain links TRBV12-2 with TRBJ1-4; no check of the table's D call, TRBD1, against the DNA was made. TRBV12-2 is flagged as a pseudogene. This CDR3 has 19 residues. CDR3 DNA: TGTGCAAGTCGCTGCCTACGGGTACAGGGGGGACCAACTAATGAAAAACTGTTTTTT. It is translated as CASRCLRVQGGPTNEKLFF.

The chain joins TRBV6-5 to TRBJ2-3; a possible D gene is TRBD2 (6 bases). Germline values: CDR1 MNHEY, CDR2 SVGAGI. V lost 7 bases and J 5 bases, leaving 16 bases between the germline ends. The CDR3 extends over 14 amino acids. This chain's CDR3 is CASMEGRRGDTQYF. CDR3 DNA sequence: TGTGCCAGCATGGAGGGGCGCCGGGGAGATACGCAGTATTTT.

The chain couples TRBV12-3 or TRBV12-4 to TRBJ1-3; no definite D call. Trimming shortened V by 5 bases and J by 4 bases, and 9 bases separated the two germline ends. The CDR3 extends over 13 amino acids. The CDR3 loop reads CASSRRGGNTIYF. CDR3 nucleotides: TGTGCCAGCAGTCGACGAGGGGGAAACACCATATATTTT.

The CDR3 region is CAWRGVGNNSPLHF. In nucleotides, the CDR3 is TGTGCCTGGAGGGGAGTGGGGAATAATTCACCCCTCCACTTT. The chain couples TRBV30 to TRBJ1-6; D is undetermined. The germline gives CDR1 GTSNPN, CDR2 SVGIG (reference sequence). The CDR3 loop spans 14 amino acids. With 3 bases removed from V and 5 bases from J, the gap between germline ends came to 11 bases.

Comments on this clone: The junction departs from the called germline gene at one end, perhaps through a read error. The chain couples TRBV7-7 to TRBJ2-7; D perhaps matches TRBD2 (5 bases). Germline CDR1 reads SSHAT; CDR2 reads FNYEAQ (reference sequence). CDR3 length: 17 residues. The CDR3 bases are TGTGCTAGCAGCCCCCGCCACCGGCGGGCGAAAACCTACGAGCAGTACTTC. As protein: CASSPRHRRAKTYEQYF.

V usage is TRBV5-1 and J usage is TRBJ1-1; unclear D gene. This CDR3 spans 15 amino acids. V was shortened by 1 base and J by 0 bases, with 10 bases between the two germline ends. Germline V gene data show CDR1 as SGHRS and CDR2 as YFSETQ. CDR3 protein: CASSLFSGLNTEAFF. DNA for the CDR3: TGCGCCAGCAGCTTGTTTTCAGGCTTGAACACTGAAGCTTTCTTT. Based on the CDR3 plus reference TRBV5-1 and TRBJ1-1, the full variable domain is KAGVTQTPRYLIKTRGQQVTLSCSPISGHRSVSWYQQTPGQGLQFLFEYFSETQRNKGNFPGRFSGRQFSNSRSEMNVSTLELGDSALYLCASSLFSGLNTEAFFGQGTRLTVV.

This chain uses TRBV28 with TRBJ2-7, with 8 bases fitting TRBD2. V lost 6 bases and J lost 1; bases outside the gene matches: 5. Germline V gives CDR1 MDHEN, CDR2 SYDVKM. The CDR3 consists of 14 residues. The CDR3, as DNA: TGTGCCAGCAGCCAAGCGGGAGTATCCTACGAGCAGTACTTC. As protein: CASSQAGVSYEQYF.

The chain recombines TRBV28 with TRBJ1-5; D possibly corresponds to TRBD1 (5 bases). V gave up 6 bases and J gave up 9 bases, with 24 bases separating them. Germline V CDR1 and CDR2: MDHEN, SYDVKM. This CDR3 comprises 16 residues. The CDR3 nucleotides are TGTGCCAGCAGCCCTGGGCAGGGCATTAGGAGTTGGCCCCAGCATTTT. Its translation is CASSPGQGIRSWPQHF.